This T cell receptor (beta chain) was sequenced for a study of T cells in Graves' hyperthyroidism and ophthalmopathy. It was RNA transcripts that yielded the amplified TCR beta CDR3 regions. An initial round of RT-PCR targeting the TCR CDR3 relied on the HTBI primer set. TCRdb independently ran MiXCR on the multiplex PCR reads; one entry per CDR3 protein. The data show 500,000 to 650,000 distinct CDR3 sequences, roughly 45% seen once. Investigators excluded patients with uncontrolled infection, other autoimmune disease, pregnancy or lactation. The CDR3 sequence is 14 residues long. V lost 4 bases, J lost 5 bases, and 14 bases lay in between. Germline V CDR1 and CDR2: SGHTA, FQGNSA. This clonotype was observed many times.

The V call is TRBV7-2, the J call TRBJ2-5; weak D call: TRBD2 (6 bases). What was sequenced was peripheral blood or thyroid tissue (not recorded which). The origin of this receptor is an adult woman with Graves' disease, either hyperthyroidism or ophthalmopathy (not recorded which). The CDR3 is CASSSGLPSETQYF. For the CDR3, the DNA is TGTGCCAGCAGCTCTGGACTACCTTCCGAGACCCAGTACTTC.